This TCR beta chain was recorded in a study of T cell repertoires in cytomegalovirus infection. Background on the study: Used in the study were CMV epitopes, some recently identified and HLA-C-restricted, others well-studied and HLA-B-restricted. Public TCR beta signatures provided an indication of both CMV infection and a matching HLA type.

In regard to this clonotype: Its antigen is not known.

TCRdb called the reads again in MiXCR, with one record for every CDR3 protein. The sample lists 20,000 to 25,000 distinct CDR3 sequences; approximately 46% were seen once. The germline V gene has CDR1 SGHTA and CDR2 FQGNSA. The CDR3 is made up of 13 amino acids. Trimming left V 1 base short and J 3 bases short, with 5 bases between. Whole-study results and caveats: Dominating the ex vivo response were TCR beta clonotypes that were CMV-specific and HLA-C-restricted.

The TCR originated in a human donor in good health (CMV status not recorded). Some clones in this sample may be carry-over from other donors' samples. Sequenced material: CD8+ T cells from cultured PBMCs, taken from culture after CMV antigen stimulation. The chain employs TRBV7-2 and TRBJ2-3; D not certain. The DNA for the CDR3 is TGTGCCAGCAGCTTAGTGGGGACAGATACGCAGTATTTT. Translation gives CASSLVGTDTQYF.